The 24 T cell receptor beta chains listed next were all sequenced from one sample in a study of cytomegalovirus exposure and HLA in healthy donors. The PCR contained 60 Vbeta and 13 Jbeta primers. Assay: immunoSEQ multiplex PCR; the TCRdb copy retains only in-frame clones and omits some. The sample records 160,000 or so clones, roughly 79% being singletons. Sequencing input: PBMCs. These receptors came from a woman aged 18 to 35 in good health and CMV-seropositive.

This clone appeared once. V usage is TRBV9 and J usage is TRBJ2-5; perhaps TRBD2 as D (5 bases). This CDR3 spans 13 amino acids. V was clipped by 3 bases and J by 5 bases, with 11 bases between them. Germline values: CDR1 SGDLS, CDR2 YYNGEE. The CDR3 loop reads CASSAGFTETQYF. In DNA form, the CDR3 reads TGTGCCAGCAGCGCGGGGTTTACTGAGACCCAGTACTTC.

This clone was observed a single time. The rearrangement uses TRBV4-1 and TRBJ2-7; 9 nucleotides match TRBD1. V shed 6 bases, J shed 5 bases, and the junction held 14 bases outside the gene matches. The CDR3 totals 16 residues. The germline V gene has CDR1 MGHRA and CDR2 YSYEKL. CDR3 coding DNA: TGCGCCAGCAGTCCCCCAGCCCGGGACAGGGAAAACGAGCAGTACTTC. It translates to CASSPPARDRENEQYF.

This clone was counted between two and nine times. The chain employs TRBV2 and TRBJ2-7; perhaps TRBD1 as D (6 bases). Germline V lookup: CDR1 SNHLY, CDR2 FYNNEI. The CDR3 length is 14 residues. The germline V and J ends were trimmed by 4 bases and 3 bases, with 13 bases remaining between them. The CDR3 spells CASSAQGIIYEQYF. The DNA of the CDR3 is TGTGCCAGCAGTGCACAGGGAATAATCTACGAGCAGTACTTC.

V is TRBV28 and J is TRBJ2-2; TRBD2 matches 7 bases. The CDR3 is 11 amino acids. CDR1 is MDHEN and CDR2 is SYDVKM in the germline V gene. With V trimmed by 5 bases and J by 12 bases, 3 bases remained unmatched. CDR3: CASSTGGQLFF. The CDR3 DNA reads TGTGCCAGCAGTACGGGGGGACAGCTGTTTTTT.

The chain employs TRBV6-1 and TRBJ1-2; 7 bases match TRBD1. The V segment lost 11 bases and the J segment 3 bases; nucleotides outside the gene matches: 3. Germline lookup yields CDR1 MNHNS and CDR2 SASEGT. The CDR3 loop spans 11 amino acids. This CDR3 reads CAGGQDYGYTF. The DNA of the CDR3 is TGTGCCGGAGGACAGGACTATGGCTACACCTTC.

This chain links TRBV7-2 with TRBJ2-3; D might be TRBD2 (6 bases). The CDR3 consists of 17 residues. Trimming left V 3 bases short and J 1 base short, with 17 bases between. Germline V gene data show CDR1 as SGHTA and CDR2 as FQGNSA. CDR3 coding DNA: TGTGCCAGCAGCTTGTTCGGCGCGCGGGGAGGCACAGATACGCAGTATTTT. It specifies CASSLFGARGGTDTQYF.

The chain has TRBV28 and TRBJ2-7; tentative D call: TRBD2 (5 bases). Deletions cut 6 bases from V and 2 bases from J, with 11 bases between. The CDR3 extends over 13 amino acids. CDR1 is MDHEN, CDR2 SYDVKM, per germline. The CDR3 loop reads CASSRRGAYEQYF. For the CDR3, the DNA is TGTGCCAGCAGCCGACGGGGTGCCTACGAGCAGTACTTC.

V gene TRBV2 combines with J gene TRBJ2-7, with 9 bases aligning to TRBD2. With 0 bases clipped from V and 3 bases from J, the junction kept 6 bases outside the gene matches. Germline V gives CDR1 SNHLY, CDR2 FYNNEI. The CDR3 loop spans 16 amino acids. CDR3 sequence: CASSEAPTSGLYEQYF. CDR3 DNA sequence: TGTGCCAGCAGTGAAGCGCCGACTAGCGGTCTCTACGAGCAGTACTTC.

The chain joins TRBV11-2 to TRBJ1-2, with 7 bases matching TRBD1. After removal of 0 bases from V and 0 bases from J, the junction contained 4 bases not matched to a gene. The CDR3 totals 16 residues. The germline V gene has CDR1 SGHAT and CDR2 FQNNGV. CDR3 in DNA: TGTGCCAGCAGCTTAGATCTGGACAGGTCTAACTATGGCTACACCTTC. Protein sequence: CASSLDLDRSNYGYTF.

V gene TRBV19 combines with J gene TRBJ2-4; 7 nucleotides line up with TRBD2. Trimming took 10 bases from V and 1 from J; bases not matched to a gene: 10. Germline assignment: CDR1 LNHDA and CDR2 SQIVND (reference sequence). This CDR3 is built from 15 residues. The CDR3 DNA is TGTGCCACCCTACCGGGGGGTGGGGCCAAAAACATTCAGTACTTC. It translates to CATLPGGGAKNIQYF. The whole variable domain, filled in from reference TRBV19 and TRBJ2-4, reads DGGITQSPKYLFRKEGQNVTLSCEQNLNHDAMYWYRQDPGQGLRLIYYSQIVNDFQKGDIAEGYSVSREKKESFPLTVTSAQKNPTAFYLCATLPGGGAKNIQYFGAGTRLSVL.

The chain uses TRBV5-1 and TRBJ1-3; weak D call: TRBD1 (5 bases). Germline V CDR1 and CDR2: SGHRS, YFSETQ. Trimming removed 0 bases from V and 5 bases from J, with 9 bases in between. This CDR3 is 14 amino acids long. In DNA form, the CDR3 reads TGCGCCAGCAGCTTGGGTGGACAAAGAAACACCATATATTTT. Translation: CASSLGGQRNTIYF.

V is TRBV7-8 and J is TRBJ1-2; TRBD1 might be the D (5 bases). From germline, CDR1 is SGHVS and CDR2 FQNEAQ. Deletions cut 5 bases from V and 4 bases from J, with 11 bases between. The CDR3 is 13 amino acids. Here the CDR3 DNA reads TGTGCCAGCAGCACCCAGGGATCCTATGGCTACACCTTC. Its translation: CASSTQGSYGYTF.

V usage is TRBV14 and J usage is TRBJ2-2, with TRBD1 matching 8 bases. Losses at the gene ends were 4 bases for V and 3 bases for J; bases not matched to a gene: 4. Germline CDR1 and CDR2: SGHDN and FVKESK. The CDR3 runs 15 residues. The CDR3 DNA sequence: TGTGCCAGCAGCCGGGGGGACAGGTACACCGGGGAGCTGTTTTTT. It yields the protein CASSRGDRYTGELFF.

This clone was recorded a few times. CDR3 loop: CASSQNMNTEAFF. The CDR3 nucleotides read TGTGCCAGCAGCCAGAACATGAACACTGAAGCTTTCTTT. This rearrangement joins TRBV14 to TRBJ1-1; D is unclear. The ends were cut back, 3 bases at V and 0 bases at J, with 5 bases in the middle. The CDR3 extends over 13 amino acids. The germline gives CDR1 SGHDN, CDR2 FVKESK. Looking up the rest from reference TRBV14 and TRBJ1-1 gives the full variable domain: EAGVTQFPSHSVIEKGQTVTLRCDPISGHDNLYWYRRVMGKEIKFLLHFVKESKQDESGMPNNRFLAERTGGTYSTLKVQPAELEDSGVYFCASSQNMNTEAFFGQGTRLTVV.

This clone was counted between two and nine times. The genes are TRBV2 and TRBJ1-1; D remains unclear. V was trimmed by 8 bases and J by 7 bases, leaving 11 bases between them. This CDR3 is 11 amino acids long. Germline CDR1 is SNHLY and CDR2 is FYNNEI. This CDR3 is CASGEYSEAFF. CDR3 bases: TGTGCCAGCGGGGAGTACAGTGAAGCTTTCTTT.

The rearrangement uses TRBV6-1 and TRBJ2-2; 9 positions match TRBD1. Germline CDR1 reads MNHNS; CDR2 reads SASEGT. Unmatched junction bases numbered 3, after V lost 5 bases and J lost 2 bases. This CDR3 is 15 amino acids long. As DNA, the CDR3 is TGTGCCAGCAGTTGGGACAGGGCTAACACCGGGGAGCTGTTTTTT. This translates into CASSWDRANTGELFF.

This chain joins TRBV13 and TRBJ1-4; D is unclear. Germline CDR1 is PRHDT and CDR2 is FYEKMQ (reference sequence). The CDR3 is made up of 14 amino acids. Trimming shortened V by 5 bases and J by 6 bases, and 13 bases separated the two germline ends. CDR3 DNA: TGTGCCAGCAGCGCCCAGCGGATTGATGAAAAACTGTTTTTT. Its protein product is CASSAQRIDEKLFF.

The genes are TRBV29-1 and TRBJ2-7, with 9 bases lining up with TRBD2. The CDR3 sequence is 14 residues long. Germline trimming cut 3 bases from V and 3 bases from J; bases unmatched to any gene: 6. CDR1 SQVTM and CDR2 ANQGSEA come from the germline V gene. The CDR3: CSVDISGGYYEQYF. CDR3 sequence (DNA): TGCAGCGTTGACATTAGCGGGGGATACTACGAGCAGTACTTC.

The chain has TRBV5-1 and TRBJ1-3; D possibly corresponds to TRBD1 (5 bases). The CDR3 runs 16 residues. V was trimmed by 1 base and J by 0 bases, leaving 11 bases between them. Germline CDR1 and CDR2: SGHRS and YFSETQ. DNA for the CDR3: TGCGCCAGCAGCTTGAAGGGGAGGATCTCTGGAAACACCATATATTTT. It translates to CASSLKGRISGNTIYF.

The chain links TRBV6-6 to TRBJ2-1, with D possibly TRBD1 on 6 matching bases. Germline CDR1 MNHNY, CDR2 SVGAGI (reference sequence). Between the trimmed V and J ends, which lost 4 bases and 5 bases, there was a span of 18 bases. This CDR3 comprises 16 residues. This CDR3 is CASSFPHYRDNNEQFF. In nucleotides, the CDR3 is TGTGCCAGCAGTTTCCCCCACTACAGGGACAACAATGAGCAGTTCTTC.

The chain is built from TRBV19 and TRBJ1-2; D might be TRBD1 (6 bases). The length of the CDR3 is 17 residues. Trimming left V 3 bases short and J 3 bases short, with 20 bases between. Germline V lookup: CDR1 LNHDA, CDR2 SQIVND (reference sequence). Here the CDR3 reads CASSIRQGKRGHYGYTF. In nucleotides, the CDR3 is TGTGCCAGTAGTATTCGGCAGGGGAAGAGGGGCCACTATGGCTACACCTTC.

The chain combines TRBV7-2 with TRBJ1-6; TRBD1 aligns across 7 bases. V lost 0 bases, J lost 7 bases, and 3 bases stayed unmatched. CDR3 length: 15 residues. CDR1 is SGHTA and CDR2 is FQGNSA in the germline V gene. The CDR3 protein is CASSLASTGNSPLHF. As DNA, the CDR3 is TGTGCCAGCAGCTTAGCGTCGACAGGGAATTCACCCCTCCACTTT.

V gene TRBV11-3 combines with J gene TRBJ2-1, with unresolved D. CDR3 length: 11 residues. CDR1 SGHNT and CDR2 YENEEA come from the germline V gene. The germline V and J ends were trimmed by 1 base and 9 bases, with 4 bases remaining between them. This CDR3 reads CASSLGIEQFF. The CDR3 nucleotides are TGTGCCAGCAGCTTAGGTATTGAGCAGTTCTTC.

Here the CDR3 DNA reads TGCGCCAGCAGCCACCCCAGACAGGGGGCAAGCCCTGCCGGGGAGCTGTTTTTT. Its translation is CASSHPRQGASPAGELFF. V and J are TRBV4-1 and TRBJ2-2; 10 bases agree with TRBD1. Germline V gene sequence: CDR1 MGHRA, CDR2 YSYEKL. The CDR3 extends over 18 amino acids. Germline trimming cut 3 bases from V and 6 bases from J; bases unmatched to any gene: 13.